This T cell receptor (beta chain) stems from a study of T cell clonotyping in hematopoietic cell transplantation (dated by TCRdb to about 2021). For context, the study as a whole: A total of 130 to 150 blood samples were collected in the study from approximately 32 consecutive transplant recipients and their related donors. Patient recruitment ran from 2015 to January 2017, and follow-up continued until late 2020 or death. Study-wide findings and limitations: After transplant, TCR diversity in recipients dropped, and pathologically expanded clonotypes climbed progressively between day 30 and day 180. Broader posttransplant TCR repertoire diversity was predicted by donor and pretransplant recipient Inverse Simpson Index values. The sample size was limited, and because cells were not sorted, the contributions of CD4 and CD8 repertoires could not be separated. Overlap with donor repertoires was found for only a small fraction of recipient repertoires, with over 97% found to appear de novo at the given depth.

Concerning this clone itself: This clone's antigen is unknown. No much larger clone exists at a distance of one base, and base qualities are not known.

Blood samples for TCR beta sequencing were provided by related transplant donors. Nuclei Lysis Solution was used to extract genomic DNA from fresh or cryopreserved unfractionated peripheral blood mononuclear cells. The immunoSEQ assay, a bias-controlled multiplex PCR using V- and J-specific primers, was used to amplify TCR beta CDR3 regions from genomic DNA. A proprietary barcode and Illumina adapter sequences were added to the CDR3 amplicons in a second PCR step. An Illumina MiSeq instrument was used to sequence the CDR3 libraries. Regarding the original processing steps: Export and quality control were done with immunoSEQ Analyzer 3.0, while downstream analyses used R Bioconductor and Immunarch. Repertoire metrics were calculated using only productive rearrangements within the normalized downsampled data set. Clonotypes larger than 5 templates in the normalized cohort were defined as pathologically expanded. Repertoire diversity was measured with the Inverse Simpson Index. The non-normalized data set was used for CMV-specificity analyses so that all clonotypes could be captured. As stored in TCRdb, this immuneACCESS dataset retains in-frame rearrangements with V and J assigned. A fraction of the clones does not appear; measured against another copy, unresolved V genes explain less than half of the discrepancy, and the remainder lacks a known reason. From that table come the V and J calls and clone size; the DNA was used to work out D and trimming. In all, the sample holds approximately 16,000 clones, and 70% to 90% of those were seen once. The top ten clones comprise approximately 4.3% of the sample.

The CDR3 runs 13 amino acids, cysteine and phenylalanine included. The read is trimmed to its CDR3 DNA, 39 bases read in frame from base 1. V is pared back by 0 bases and J by 6 bases, with 11 bases lying between the germline termini. CDR1 and CDR2, per the germline V gene (reference sequence), are GTSNPN and SVGIG. The specimen sequenced was peripheral blood mononuclear cells. The V and J segments used are TRBV30 and TRBJ1-1; the D region possibly corresponds to TRBD1 (5 bases align). The TCR comes from a woman between 40 and 55 years old in good health. Some clones in this sample may be carry-over from other donors' samples. This receptor has the CDR3 CAWSVTGGAEAFF. Here is the DNA: TGTGCCTGGAGTGTAACAGGAGGGGCTGAAGCTTTCTTT.